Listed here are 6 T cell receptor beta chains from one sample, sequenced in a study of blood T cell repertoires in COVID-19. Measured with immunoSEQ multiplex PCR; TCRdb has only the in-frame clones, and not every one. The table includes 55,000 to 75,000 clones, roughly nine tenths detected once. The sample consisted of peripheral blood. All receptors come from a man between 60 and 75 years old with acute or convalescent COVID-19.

The CDR3 DNA reads TGTGCCAGCAGCCCGTTGAGCAGCACAGATACGCAGTATTTT. This sequence encodes CASSPLSSTDTQYF. The chain carries TRBV14 and TRBJ2-3; no reliable D call. Trimming left V 4 bases short and J 0 bases short, with 8 bases between. The CDR3 totals 14 residues. CDR1 and CDR2 from the germline V gene are SGHDN and FVKESK.

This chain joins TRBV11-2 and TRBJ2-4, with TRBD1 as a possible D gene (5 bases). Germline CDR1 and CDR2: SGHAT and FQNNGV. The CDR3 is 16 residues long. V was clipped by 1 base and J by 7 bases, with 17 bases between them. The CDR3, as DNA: TGTGCCAGCAGCTTAGCGGTGGCAGGGCGGCTGAACATTCAGTACTTC. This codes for CASSLAVAGRLNIQYF.

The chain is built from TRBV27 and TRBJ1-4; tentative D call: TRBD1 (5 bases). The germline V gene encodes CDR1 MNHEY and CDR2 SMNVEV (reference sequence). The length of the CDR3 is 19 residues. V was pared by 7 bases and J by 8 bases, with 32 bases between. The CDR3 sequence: CASTKRYGDLGGVREKLFF. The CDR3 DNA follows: TGTGCCAGCACCAAGCGTTATGGGGATCTCGGGGGGGTGAGGGAAAAACTGTTTTTT.

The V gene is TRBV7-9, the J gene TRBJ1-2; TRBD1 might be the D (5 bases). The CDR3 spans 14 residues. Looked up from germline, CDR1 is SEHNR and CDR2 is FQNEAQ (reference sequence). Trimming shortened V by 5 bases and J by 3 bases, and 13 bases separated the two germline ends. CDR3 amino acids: CASSPTLGHYGYTF. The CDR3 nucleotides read TGTGCCAGCAGCCCGACCTTGGGGCACTATGGCTACACCTTC.

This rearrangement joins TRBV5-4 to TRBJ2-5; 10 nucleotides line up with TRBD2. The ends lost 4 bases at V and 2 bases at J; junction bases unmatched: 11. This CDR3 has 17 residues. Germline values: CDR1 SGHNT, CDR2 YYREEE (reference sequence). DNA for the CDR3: TGTGCCAGCAGCGTCCCCCCAGCGGGGGGGCCGCAAGAGACCCAGTACTTC. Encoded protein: CASSVPPAGGPQETQYF.

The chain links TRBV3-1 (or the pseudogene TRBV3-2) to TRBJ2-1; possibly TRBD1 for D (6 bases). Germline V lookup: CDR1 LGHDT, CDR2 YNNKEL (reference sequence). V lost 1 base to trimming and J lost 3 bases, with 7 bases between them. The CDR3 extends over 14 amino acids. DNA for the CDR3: TGTGCCAGCAGCCAAGGGGACAACTACAATGAGCAGTTCTTC. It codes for CASSQGDNYNEQFF.